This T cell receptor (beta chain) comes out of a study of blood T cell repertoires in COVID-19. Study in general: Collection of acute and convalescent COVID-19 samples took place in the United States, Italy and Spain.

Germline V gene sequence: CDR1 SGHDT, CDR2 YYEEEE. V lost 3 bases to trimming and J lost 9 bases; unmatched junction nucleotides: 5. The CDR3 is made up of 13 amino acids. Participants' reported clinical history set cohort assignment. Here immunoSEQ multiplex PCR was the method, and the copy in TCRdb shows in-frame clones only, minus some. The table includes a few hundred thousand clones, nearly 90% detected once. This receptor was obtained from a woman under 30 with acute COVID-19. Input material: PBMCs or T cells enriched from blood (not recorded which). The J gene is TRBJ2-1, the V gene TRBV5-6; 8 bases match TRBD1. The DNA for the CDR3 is TGTGCCAGCAGCTGGGACAGGCCGGGTGAGCAGTTCTTC. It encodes CASSWDRPGEQFF.